The source of this T cell receptor beta chain is a study of blood T cell repertoires in COVID-19. Background on the study: Nucleic acid was either cDNA or gDNA, and it came from T cells, B-cell-depleted T cells, or PBMCs.

Trimming stripped 4 bases from V and 7 bases from J, with 13 bases between. Germline V gene data show CDR1 as LNHNV and CDR2 as YYDKDF (reference sequence). The CDR3 extends over 14 amino acids. Some clones are missing from TCRdb's copy, which holds only in-frame ones; the method was immunoSEQ multiplex PCR. Among roughly 400,000 clones listed, 80% to 90% were seen once. Participants came from around 25 US areas, aged roughly 18 to 95 years. Sequenced sample: PBMCs or T cells enriched from blood (not recorded which). The genes are TRBV15 and TRBJ1-4; D is ambiguous. The TCR sequence derives from a woman aged 45-65 years who had recovered from COVID-19. The CDR3 nucleotides read TGTGCCACCAGCATCCGGGATGCTGGTGAAAAACTGTTTTTT. Translation: CATSIRDAGEKLFF. Full variable domain (outside the CDR3, taken from reference TRBV15 and TRBJ1-4): DAMVIQNPRYQVTQFGKPVTLSCSQTLNHNVMYWYQQKSSQAPKLLFHYYDKDFNNEADTPDNFQSRRPNTSFCFLDIRSPGLGDTAMYLCATSIRDAGEKLFFGSGTQLSVL.